Listed below are T cell receptor beta chains from one sample, sequenced in a study of chemoradiotherapy in HPV16-positive cancers. Sequencing used immunoSEQ multiplex PCR; TCRdb keeps in-frame clones, though not all of them. Of about 5,100 clones detected, over 75% appear once; the ten largest clones hold around 20%. This specimen consisted of tumor tissue, obtained from a patient who underwent chemoradiotherapy. Receptors originate from a human donor with HPV-associated anogenital cancer. Each CDR3 is given with its conserved first and last residue. D genes are given only for firm matches. Where a row states a size, it is once, few, many or the class of an expanded clone; other rows omit it.

.,.,TRBJ2-7,TRBV18,CASSPRRRYSYEQYF,TGTGCCAGCTCACCACGGAGGCGGTACTCCTACGAGCAGTACTTC
.,.,TRBJ1-2,TRBV14,CASSPLGKAFYGYTF,TGTGCCAGCAGCCCCTTGGGAAAGGCGTTCTATGGCTACACCTTC
.,.,TRBJ2-1,TRBV9,CASSPPAHEQFF,TGTGCCAGCAGCCCTCCCGCCCATGAGCAGTTCTTC
.,few,TRBJ1-5,TRBV30,CAWSVGGHEDQPQHF,TGTGCCTGGAGTGTTGGGGGACACGAGGATCAGCCCCAGCATTTT
.,few,TRBJ2-7,TRBV11-2,CASSLTRDFNTYEQYF,TGTGCCAGCAGCTTAACTCGGGACTTTAACACCTACGAGCAGTACTTC
.,.,TRBJ2-5,TRBV21-1,CASSNKTGGDRPLGGEETQYF,TGTGCCAGCAGCAATAAGACAGGGGGCGACCGTCCCCTAGGGGGAGAAGAGACCCAGTACTTC
.,once,TRBJ1-2,TRBV28,CASKEGANYGYTF,TGTGCCAGCAAAGAAGGAGCTAACTATGGCTACACCTTC
.,.,TRBJ2-3,TRBV29-1,CSVAEGVSTDTQYF,TGCAGCGTCGCCGAGGGGGTAAGCACAGATACGCAGTATTTT
.,few,TRBJ2-5,TRBV6-1,CASPHGAGRETQYF,TGTGCCTCCCCCCATGGAGCAGGGAGAGAGACCCAGTACTTC
TRBD2,.,TRBJ2-2,TRBV7-9,CASSPLAGGTGELFF,TGTGCCAGCAGCCCACTAGCGGGAGGCACCGGGGAGCTGTTTTTT
.,.,TRBJ2-7,TRBV21-1,CASRWGGATYEQYF,TGTGCCAGCAGATGGGGAGGGGCGACCTACGAGCAGTACTTC
TRBD1,.,TRBJ1-5,TRBV28,CASSLGTGNQPQHF,TGTGCCAGCAGTTTAGGGACAGGAAATCAGCCCCAGCATTTT
.,.,TRBJ1-1,TRBV7-9,CASSFADTEAFF,TGTGCCAGCAGCTTCGCGGACACTGAAGCTTTCTTT
.,.,TRBJ2-1,TRBV20-1,CSARDWNEQFF,TGCAGTGCTAGAGATTGGAATGAGCAGTTCTTC
TRBD1,.,TRBJ2-7,TRBV5-4,CASSAPGTGRTYEQYF,TGTGCCAGCAGCGCCCCTGGGACAGGGCGAACCTACGAGCAGTACTTC
TRBD1,.,TRBJ1-2,TRBV4-1,CASSQTPGQGANYGYTF,TGCGCCAGCAGCCAAACTCCGGGACAGGGGGCTAACTATGGCTACACCTTC
TRBD2,once,TRBJ2-3,TRBV7-3,CASSLTGRAGDTQYF,TGTGCCAGCAGCTTAACGGGGAGGGCCGGTGATACGCAGTATTTT
.,.,TRBJ2-6,TRBV4-1,CASSPLDGANVLTF,TGCGCCAGCAGCCCGCTGGATGGGGCCAACGTCCTGACTTTC
TRBD1,.,TRBJ1-6,TRBV29-1,CSVLEGRGSPLHF,TGCAGCGTTCTCGAGGGCAGGGGGTCACCCCTCCACTTT
TRBD1,.,TRBJ1-1,TRBV14,CASSPRQGDTEAFF,TGTGCCAGCAGCCCAAGACAGGGGGACACTGAAGCTTTCTTT
.,.,TRBJ2-7,TRBV6-5,CASSSSVPSYEQYF,TGTGCCAGCAGTTCGTCGGTTCCCTCCTACGAGCAGTACTTC
TRBD1,.,TRBJ1-2,TRBV5-1,CASSRAGTVNYGYTF,TGCGCCAGCAGCAGGGCCGGGACAGTCAACTATGGCTACACCTTC
.,.,TRBJ2-4,TRBV28,CASSLTGAKNIQYF,TGTGCCAGCAGTTTAACAGGTGCCAAAAACATTCAGTACTTC
.,.,TRBJ2-3,TRBV11-2,CASSPRRADTQYF,TGTGCCAGCAGCCCCCGTAGAGCAGATACGCAGTATTTT
TRBD1,.,TRBJ2-7,TRBV10-2,CASSESSGQGYEQYF,TGCGCCAGCAGTGAGTCCTCGGGACAGGGCTACGAGCAGTACTTC
TRBD1,.,TRBJ1-2,TRBV19,CASSIGQGARDGYTF,TGTGCCAGTAGTATCGGACAGGGGGCGCGGGATGGCTACACCTTC
TRBD2,once,TRBJ2-6,TRBV5-4,CASSGPTSGGDGANVLTF,TGTGCCAGCAGCGGCCCGACTAGCGGGGGGGACGGGGCCAACGTCCTGACTTTC
TRBD1,.,TRBJ1-2,TRBV14,CASSQKKGQGASYTF,TGTGCCAGCAGCCAGAAGAAGGGACAGGGGGCGAGCTACACCTTC
.,.,TRBJ1-1,TRBV7-9,CASRKGELNTEAFF,TGTGCCAGCAGAAAGGGGGAATTGAACACTGAAGCTTTCTTT
TRBD1,.,TRBJ1-3,TRBV27,CASSPQGARGNTIYF,TGTGCCAGCAGCCCACAGGGGGCGAGAGGAAACACCATATATTTT
TRBD2,.,TRBJ2-2,TRBV7-6,CASSYGSGANTGELFF,TGTGCCAGCAGTTACGGGAGCGGGGCGAACACCGGGGAGCTGTTTTTT
.,.,TRBJ2-7,TRBV10-3,CAITPGTAYEQYF,TGTGCCATTACCCCCGGGACCGCCTACGAGCAGTACTTC
TRBD1,once,TRBJ1-1,TRBV7-2,CASSLGQGRVGTEAFF,TGTGCCAGCAGCTTAGGACAGGGTAGGGTGGGCACTGAAGCTTTCTTT
.,large,TRBJ2-2,TRBV7-9,CASSWGRGRDTGELFF,TGTGCCAGCAGCTGGGGACGAGGCCGTGACACCGGGGAGCTGTTTTTT
.,.,TRBJ2-3,TRBV5-1,CASSFQDTQYF,TGCGCCAGCAGCTTCCAGGATACGCAGTATTTT
.,.,TRBJ2-7,TRBV18,CASSAAATYEQYF,TGTGCCAGCTCAGCTGCAGCGACCTACGAGCAGTACTTC
.,once,TRBJ2-2,TRBV6-5,CASRVEWGTGELFF,TGTGCCAGCAGGGTGGAGTGGGGCACCGGGGAGCTGTTTTTT
.,few,TRBJ2-1,TRBV28,CASRRHEQFF,TGTGCCAGCAGGCGCCATGAGCAGTTCTTC
TRBD1,once,TRBJ2-7,TRBV5-4,CASSTGQDNYEQYF,TGTGCCAGCAGCACGGGACAGGACAACTACGAGCAGTACTTC
.,.,TRBJ2-3,TRBV7-9,CASSPLYGTTDTQYF,TGTGCCAGCAGCCCCCTTTATGGGACCACAGATACGCAGTATTTT
.,once,TRBJ2-7,TRBV30,CAWRRRGQPGQYF,TGTGCCTGGAGGAGGAGGGGGCAACCTGGGCAGTACTTC
TRBD1,.,TRBJ2-7,TRBV18,CASSPQGVVRDEQYF,TGTGCCAGCTCACCCCAGGGGGTAGTTAGGGACGAGCAGTACTTC
TRBD2,.,TRBJ2-3,TRBV5-4,CASSLAGGTDTQYF,TGTGCCAGCAGCCTAGCGGGGGGGACAGATACGCAGTATTTT
TRBD1,.,TRBJ2-3,TRBV4-2,CASSQGTGGADTQYF,TGTGCCAGCAGCCAAGGGACAGGGGGCGCAGATACGCAGTATTTT
.,few,TRBJ2-2,TRBV27,CASSSTLIAGELFF,TGTGCCAGCAGTTCTACCCTTATCGCCGGGGAGCTGTTTTTT
.,.,TRBJ2-5,TRBV6-1,CASSESDFYF,TGTGCCAGCAGTGAATCGGACTTTTACTTC
.,once,TRBJ1-5,TRBV12-5,CASGFPGRPQHF,TGTGCTAGTGGTTTCCCAGGCCGGCCCCAGCATTTT
.,.,TRBJ1-5,TRBV6-6,CASSREKLNQPQHF,TGTGCCAGCAGTCGGGAGAAACTAAATCAGCCCCAGCATTTT
.,once,TRBJ1-1,TRBV7-9,CASSLDTLEAFF,TGTGCCAGCAGCTTAGATACCCTTGAAGCTTTCTTT
.,.,TRBJ2-7,TRBV30,CAWSVLGSTYEQYF,TGTGCCTGGAGTGTACTCGGGTCGACCTACGAGCAGTACTTC
.,.,TRBJ1-1,TRBV15,CATSRDRSGVFTEAFF,TGTGCCACCAGCAGAGATCGATCAGGGGTGTTTACTGAAGCTTTCTTT